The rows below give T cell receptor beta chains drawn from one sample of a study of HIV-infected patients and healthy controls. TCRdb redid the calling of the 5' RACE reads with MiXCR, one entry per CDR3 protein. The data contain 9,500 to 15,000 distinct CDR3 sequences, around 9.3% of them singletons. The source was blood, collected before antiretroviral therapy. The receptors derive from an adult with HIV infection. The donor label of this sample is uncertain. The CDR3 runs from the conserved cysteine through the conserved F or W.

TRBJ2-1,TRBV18,CASSPSGNNEQFF
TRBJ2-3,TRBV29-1,CSIRQGTDTQYF
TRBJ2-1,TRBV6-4,CASTHPGLALTGSEQFF
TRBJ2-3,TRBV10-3,CAISRREDRTDTQYF
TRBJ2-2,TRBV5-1,CASGEKTGPSGELFF
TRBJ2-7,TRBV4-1,CASSQDVTGANEQYF
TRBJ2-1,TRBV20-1,CSARDQEGNSYNEQFF
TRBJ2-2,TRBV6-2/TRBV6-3,CASSYSSGGTLNGELFF
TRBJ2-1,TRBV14,CASSQALTEQFF
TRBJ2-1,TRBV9,CASSSPGGGSSYNEQFF
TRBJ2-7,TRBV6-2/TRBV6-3,CASRNPYSGQPYEQYF
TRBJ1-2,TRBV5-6,CASSLPPGQSNYGYTF
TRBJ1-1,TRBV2,CASSGGITGFGTEAFF
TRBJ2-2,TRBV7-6,CASGELEGGTGELFF
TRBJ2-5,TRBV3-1,CASSRTGHQETQYF
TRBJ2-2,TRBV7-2,CASSLVTGSGELFF
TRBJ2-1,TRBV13,CASSSPGQGANEQFF
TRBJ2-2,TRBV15,CATSRDWATSGAKTGELFF
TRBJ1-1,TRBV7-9,CASSQNTEAFF
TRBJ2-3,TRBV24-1,CATSIRGATDTQYF
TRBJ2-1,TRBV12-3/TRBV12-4,CASSPRGVGRDEQFF
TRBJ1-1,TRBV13,CASSVTQRMNTEAFF
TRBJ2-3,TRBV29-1,CSVKITDTQYF
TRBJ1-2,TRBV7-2,CASSERRNYGYTF
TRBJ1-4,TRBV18,CASSPQANEKLFF
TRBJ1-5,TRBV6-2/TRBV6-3,CASSTRQGSNQPQHF
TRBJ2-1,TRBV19,CASSIAGRDTHNEQFF
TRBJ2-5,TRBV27,CASSLTSTGPQTQYF
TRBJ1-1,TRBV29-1,CSASGTASVAFF
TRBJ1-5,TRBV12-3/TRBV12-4,CASSLSGEQGEPQHF
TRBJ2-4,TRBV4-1,CASSQEKILAKNIQYF
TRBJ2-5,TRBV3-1,CASNGRTETQYF
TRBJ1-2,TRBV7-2,CASSPTGGRGYTF
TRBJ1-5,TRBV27,CASSPTGELEPQHF
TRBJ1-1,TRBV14,CASSLYRATEAFF
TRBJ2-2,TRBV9,CASSVRREVKNTGELFF
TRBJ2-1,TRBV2,CASSDAGTAAYNEQFF
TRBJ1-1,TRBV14,CASSLTLTGGVAFF
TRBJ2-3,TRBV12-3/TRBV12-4,CASSLTSGGADTQYF
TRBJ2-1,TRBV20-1,CSAGGEGMAYNEQFF
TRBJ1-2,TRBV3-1,CASSQGMMKGYTF
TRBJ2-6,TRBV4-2,CASSQEGGGGANVLTF
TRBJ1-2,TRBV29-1,CSVADRGDGYTF
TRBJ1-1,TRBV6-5,CASTKPGQGTEAFF
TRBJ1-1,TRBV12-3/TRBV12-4,CASKGFRGNTEAFF
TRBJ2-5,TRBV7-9,CASSLDVTAETQYF
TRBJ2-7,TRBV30,CAWSTVHPAGEQYF
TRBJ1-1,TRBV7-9,CASSSGVYGTEAFF
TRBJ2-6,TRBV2,CASGSSGANVLTF
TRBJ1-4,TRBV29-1,CSVEDTGAGLVGLFF
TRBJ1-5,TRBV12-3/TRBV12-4,CASSPHSNQPQHF
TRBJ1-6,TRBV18,CASSEQENSPLHF
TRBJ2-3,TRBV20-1,CSARTTSGRTGDTQYF
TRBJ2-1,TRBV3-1,CASSQGTSGRVEQFF
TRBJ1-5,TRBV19,CASSQGANQPQHF